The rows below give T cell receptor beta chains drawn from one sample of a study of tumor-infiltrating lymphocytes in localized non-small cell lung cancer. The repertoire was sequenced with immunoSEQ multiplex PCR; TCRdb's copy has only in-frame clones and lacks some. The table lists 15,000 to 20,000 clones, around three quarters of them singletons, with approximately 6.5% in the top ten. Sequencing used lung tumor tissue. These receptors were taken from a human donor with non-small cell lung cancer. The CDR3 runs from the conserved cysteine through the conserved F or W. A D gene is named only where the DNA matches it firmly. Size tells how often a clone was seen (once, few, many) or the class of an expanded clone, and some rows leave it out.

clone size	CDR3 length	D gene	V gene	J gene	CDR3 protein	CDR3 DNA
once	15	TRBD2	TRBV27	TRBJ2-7	CASSLWASGSYEQYF	TGTGCCAGCAGTTTATGGGCTAGCGGGAGTTACGAGCAGTACTTC
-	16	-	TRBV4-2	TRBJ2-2	CASSQDRLGNTGELFF	TGTGCCAGCAGCCAAGATCGGTTGGGCAACACCGGGGAGCTGTTTTTT
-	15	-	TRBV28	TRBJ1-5	CASRGPAIALMPQHF	TGTGCCAGCAGGGGCCCAGCGATCGCTTTGATGCCCCAGCATTTT
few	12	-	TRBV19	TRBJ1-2	CATDAGYAGYTF	TGTGCCACTGATGCCGGGTACGCTGGCTACACCTTC
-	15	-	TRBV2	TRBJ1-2	CASSEPRGGVYGYTF	TGTGCCAGCAGTGAACCTAGGGGCGGCGTCTATGGCTACACCTTC
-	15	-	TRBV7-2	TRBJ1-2	CASTRGDSLLRGYTF	TGTGCCAGCACCCGGGGGGACTCCCTTCTAAGGGGCTACACCTTC
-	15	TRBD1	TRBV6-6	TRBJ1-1	CASRATGEARAEAFF	TGTGCCAGCAGAGCTACAGGGGAGGCCCGGGCTGAAGCTTTCTTT
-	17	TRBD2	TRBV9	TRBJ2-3	CASSVGLAGGGTDTQYF	TGTGCCAGCAGCGTCGGACTAGCGGGAGGGGGGACAGATACGCAGTATTTT
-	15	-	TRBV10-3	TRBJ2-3	CAISEGREAPDTQYF	TGTGCCATCAGTGAGGGCAGGGAGGCCCCAGATACGCAGTATTTT
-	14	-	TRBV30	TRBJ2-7	CAWSGPGSPGEQYF	TGTGCCTGGAGTGGCCCAGGCTCACCCGGCGAGCAGTACTTC
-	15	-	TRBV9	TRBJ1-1	CASSVDPGIFGEAFF	TGTGCCAGCAGCGTAGATCCGGGAATATTTGGTGAAGCTTTCTTT
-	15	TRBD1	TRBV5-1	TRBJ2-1	CASSFQPGQGSHPLF	TGCGCCAGCAGCTTCCAGCCGGGACAGGGATCCCATCCCCTCTTC
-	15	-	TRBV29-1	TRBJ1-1	CSVKAGGTGDTEAFF	TGCAGCGTCAAAGCCGGGGGGACCGGGGACACTGAAGCTTTCTTT
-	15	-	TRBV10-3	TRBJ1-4	CAISDKIPGLEKLFF	TGTGCCATCAGTGACAAGATCCCTGGACTGGAAAAACTGTTTTTT
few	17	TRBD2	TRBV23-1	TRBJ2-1	CASSQSHLAGVVGEQFF	TGCGCCAGCAGTCAATCACACCTAGCGGGGGTCGTTGGTGAGCAGTTCTTC
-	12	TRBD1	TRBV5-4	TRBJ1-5	CASSYDREAQHF	TGTGCCAGCAGCTACGACAGGGAGGCCCAGCATTTT
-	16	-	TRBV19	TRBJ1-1	CASSMWGGSKNTEAFF	TGTGCCAGTAGTATGTGGGGAGGCAGCAAGAACACTGAAGCTTTCTTT
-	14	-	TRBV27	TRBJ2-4	CASSFGREIGIQYF	TGTGCCAGCAGTTTTGGCAGGGAAATAGGCATTCAGTACTTC
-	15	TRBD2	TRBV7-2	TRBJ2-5	CASSLGWGGWETQYF	TGTGCCAGCAGCTTAGGTTGGGGAGGGTGGGAGACCCAGTACTTC